This T cell receptor beta chain was recovered during a study of T-cell memory formation after mild COVID-19. Study-level findings and limits: Balance between CD4 and CD8 was seen in clones contracting day 15 to 85, and a CD4+ lean was seen in later expanders. Shrinking CD4+ clones were chiefly CM and EM; CD8+ ones were chiefly EMRA.

TCRdb re-analysed the 5' RACE reads in MiXCR, keeping a single row per CDR3 protein. The table has roughly 150,000 distinct CDR3 sequences, over 10% seen once. Concerning this clonotype: What it binds is not known.

CDR1 and CDR2 from the germline V gene are SGHRS and YFSETQ. This CDR3 has 15 residues. V was pared by 1 base and J by 16 bases, with 24 bases between. This chain uses TRBV5-1 with TRBJ2-1, with D hard to call. What was sequenced was PBMCs or a T cell subset sorted from them (not recorded which). This sequence originates from a man aged 18 to 29 who had mild COVID-19 (a few samples of this study predate the infection). Cell type and time point are not known. The CDR3 DNA sequence: TGCGCCAGCAGCTTGATGGGAAGTGGGTTCAATGAGGTTTTCTTC. It specifies CASSLMGSGFNEVFF.